Listed below are T cell receptor beta chains from one sample, sequenced in a study of shared clonotypes between healthy human individuals. Assay used: immunoSEQ multiplex PCR; TCRdb lists only in-frame clones, some missing. The top ten hold less than 2% of the sample, which has about 640,000 clones, around 72% seen once. Sequenced input: memory CD4+ T cells sorted from blood. Receptors were obtained from a young woman in good health. Each CDR3 is given with its conserved first and last residue. A D gene is named only where the DNA matches it firmly. For some rows the clone size is stated as once, few or many, or as a class when expanded; others skip it.

d_call: TRBD1
v_call: TRBV18
j_call: TRBJ2-7
clone_size: NA
cdr3_length: 14
cdr3_aa: CASSPGTGTYEQYF
cdr3_nt: TGTGCCAGCTCACCCGGGACAGGCACATACGAGCAGTACTTC

d_call: NA
v_call: TRBV6-4
j_call: TRBJ2-1
clone_size: once
cdr3_length: 13
cdr3_aa: CASSDQLYNEQFF
cdr3_nt: TGTGCCAGCAGTGACCAGTTATACAATGAGCAGTTCTTC

d_call: NA
v_call: TRBV19
j_call: TRBJ1-2
clone_size: few
cdr3_length: 12
cdr3_aa: CASSADSSGYTF
cdr3_nt: TGTGCCAGTAGTGCAGACAGTTCCGGCTACACCTTC

d_call: NA
v_call: TRBV28
j_call: TRBJ1-5
clone_size: many
cdr3_length: 13
cdr3_aa: CASSPYSDQPQHF
cdr3_nt: TGTGCCAGCAGTCCCTACAGTGATCAGCCCCAGCATTTT

d_call: NA
v_call: TRBV28
j_call: TRBJ2-7
clone_size: NA
cdr3_length: 15
cdr3_aa: CASSARVGRSYEQYF
cdr3_nt: TGTGCCAGCAGTGCGCGGGTGGGCCGCTCCTACGAGCAGTACTTC

d_call: TRBD2
v_call: TRBV19
j_call: TRBJ2-2
clone_size: few
cdr3_length: 15
cdr3_aa: CASSPTAGDTGELFF
cdr3_nt: TGTGCCAGTAGCCCCACAGCGGGAGACACCGGGGAGCTGTTTTTT

d_call: NA
v_call: TRBV11-2
j_call: TRBJ2-3
clone_size: NA
cdr3_length: 15
cdr3_aa: CASSSPRGRTDTQYF
cdr3_nt: TGTGCCAGCAGCTCACCCCGTGGGAGAACAGATACGCAGTATTTT

d_call: TRBD1
v_call: TRBV6-5
j_call: TRBJ2-7
clone_size: NA
cdr3_length: 13
cdr3_aa: CASSYDRGHEQYF
cdr3_nt: TGTGCCAGCAGTTACGACAGGGGCCACGAGCAGTACTTC

d_call: NA
v_call: TRBV28
j_call: TRBJ2-7
clone_size: once
cdr3_length: 12
cdr3_aa: CASSLPGYEQYF
cdr3_nt: TGTGCCAGCAGCCTGCCGGGCTACGAGCAGTACTTC

d_call: NA
v_call: TRBV28
j_call: TRBJ1-1
clone_size: few
cdr3_length: 13
cdr3_aa: CASSLGQNREAFF
cdr3_nt: TGTGCCAGCAGTTTAGGACAAAACCGTGAAGCTTTCTTT

d_call: NA
v_call: TRBV5-1
j_call: TRBJ1-5
clone_size: NA
cdr3_length: 14
cdr3_aa: CASSPSDTNQPQHF
cdr3_nt: TGCGCCAGCAGCCCCTCCGACACCAATCAGCCCCAGCATTTT

d_call: NA
v_call: TRBV7-3
j_call: TRBJ1-1
clone_size: few
cdr3_length: 13
cdr3_aa: CASSPQRDTEAFF
cdr3_nt: TGTGCCAGCAGCCCGCAGCGGGACACTGAAGCTTTCTTT

d_call: TRBD1
v_call: TRBV28
j_call: TRBJ2-7
clone_size: NA
cdr3_length: 15
cdr3_aa: CASSSRDRSVYEQYF
cdr3_nt: TGTGCCAGCAGTTCGAGGGACAGGTCAGTCTACGAGCAGTACTTC

d_call: NA
v_call: TRBV10-3
j_call: TRBJ2-3
clone_size: NA
cdr3_length: 13
cdr3_aa: CAISGLRSDTQYF
cdr3_nt: TGTGCCATCAGTGGATTGCGTTCAGATACGCAGTATTTT